This TCR beta chain is from a study of blood T cell repertoires in COVID-19. Here immunoSEQ multiplex PCR was the method, and the copy in TCRdb shows in-frame clones only, minus some. In the table there are fewer than 95,000 clones, around 90% of which are singletons. Sequencing used peripheral blood. The source of this sequence is a male donor with acute or convalescent COVID-19.

The DNA of the CDR3 is TGCGCCAGCAGCTTGGTAAGGGGCTCGGATGAAGCTTTCTTT. Translating gives CASSLVRGSDEAFF. V is TRBV5-1 and J is TRBJ1-1; D might be TRBD1 (5 bases). V dropped 0 bases and J dropped 7 bases, with 13 bases sitting between them. Germline-derived CDR1 and CDR2 are SGHRS and YFSETQ. This CDR3 is 14 amino acids long.